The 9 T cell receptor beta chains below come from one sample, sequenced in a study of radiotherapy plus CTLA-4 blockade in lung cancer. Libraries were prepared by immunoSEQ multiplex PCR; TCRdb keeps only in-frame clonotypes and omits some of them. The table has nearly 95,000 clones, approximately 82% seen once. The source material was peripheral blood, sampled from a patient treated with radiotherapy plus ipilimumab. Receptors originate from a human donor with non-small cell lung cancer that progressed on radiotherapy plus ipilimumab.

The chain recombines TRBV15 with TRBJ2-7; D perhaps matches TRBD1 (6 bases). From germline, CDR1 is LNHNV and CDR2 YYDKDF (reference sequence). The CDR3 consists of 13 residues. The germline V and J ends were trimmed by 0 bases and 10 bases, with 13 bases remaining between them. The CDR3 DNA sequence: TGTGCCACCAGCAGAGAACGGGACATATCACAGTACTTC. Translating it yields CATSRERDISQYF. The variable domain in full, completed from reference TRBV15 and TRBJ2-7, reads DAMVIQNPRYQVTQFGKPVTLSCSQTLNHNVMYWYQQKSSQAPKLLFHYYDKDFNNEADTPDNFQSRRPNTSFCFLDIRSPGLGDTAMYLCATSRERDISQYFGPGTRLTVT.

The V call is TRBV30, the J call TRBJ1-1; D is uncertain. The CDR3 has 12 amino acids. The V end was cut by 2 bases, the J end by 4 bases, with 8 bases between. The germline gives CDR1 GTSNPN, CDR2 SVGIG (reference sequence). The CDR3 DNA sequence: TGTGCCTGGAGTTCCGTAGCCACTGAAGCTTTCTTT. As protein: CAWSSVATEAFF.

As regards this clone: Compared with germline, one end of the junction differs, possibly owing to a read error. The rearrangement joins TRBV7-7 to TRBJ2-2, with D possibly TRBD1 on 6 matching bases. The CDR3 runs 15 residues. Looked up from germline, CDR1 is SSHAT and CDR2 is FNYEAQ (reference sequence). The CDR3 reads CASSLGRTATGELFF. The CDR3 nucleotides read TGTGCTAGCAGCTTAGGCCGGACAGCCACCGGGGAGCTGTTTTTT.

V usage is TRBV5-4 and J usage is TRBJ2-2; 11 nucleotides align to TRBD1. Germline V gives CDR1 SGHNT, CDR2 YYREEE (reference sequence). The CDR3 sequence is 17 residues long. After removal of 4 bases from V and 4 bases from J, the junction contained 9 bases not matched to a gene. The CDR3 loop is CASSQPGQGAITGELFF. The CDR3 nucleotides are TGTGCCAGCAGCCAACCTGGACAGGGGGCGATCACCGGGGAGCTGTTTTTT.

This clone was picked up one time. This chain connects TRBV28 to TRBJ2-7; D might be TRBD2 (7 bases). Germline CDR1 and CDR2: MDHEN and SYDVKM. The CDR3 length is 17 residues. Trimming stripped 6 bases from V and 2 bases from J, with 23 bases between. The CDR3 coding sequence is TGTGCCAGCAGCCCCACCACGGGGGGCGGTCGACCCTACGAGCAGTACGTC. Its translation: CASSPTTGGGRPYEQYV.

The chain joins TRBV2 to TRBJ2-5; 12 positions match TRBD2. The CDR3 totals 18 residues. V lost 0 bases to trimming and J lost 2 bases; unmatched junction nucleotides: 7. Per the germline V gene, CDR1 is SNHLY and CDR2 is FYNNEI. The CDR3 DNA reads TGTGCCAGCAGTGAAGCCCTGGCTAGCGGGAGGGTACAAGAGACCCAGTACTTC. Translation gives CASSEALASGRVQETQYF.

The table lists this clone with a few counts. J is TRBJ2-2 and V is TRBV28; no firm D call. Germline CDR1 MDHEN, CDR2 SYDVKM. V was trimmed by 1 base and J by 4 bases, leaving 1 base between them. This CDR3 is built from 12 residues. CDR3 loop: CASSLSTGELFF. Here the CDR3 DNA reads TGTGCCAGCAGTTTATCCACCGGGGAGCTGTTTTTT.

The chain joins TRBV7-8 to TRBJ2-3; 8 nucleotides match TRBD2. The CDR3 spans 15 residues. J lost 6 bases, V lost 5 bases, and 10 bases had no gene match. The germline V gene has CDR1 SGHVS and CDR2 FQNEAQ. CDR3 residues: CASSRTSWGLDTQYF. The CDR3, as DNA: TGTGCCAGCAGCCGGACTAGCTGGGGACTGGATACGCAGTATTTT.

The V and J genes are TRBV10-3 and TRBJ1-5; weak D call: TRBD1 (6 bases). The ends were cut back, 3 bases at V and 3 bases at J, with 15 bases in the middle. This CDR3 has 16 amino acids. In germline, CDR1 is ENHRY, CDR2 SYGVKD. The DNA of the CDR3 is TGTGCCATCAGTGAACCGACGACAGGTCCCAATCAGCCCCAGCATTTT. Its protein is CAISEPTTGPNQPQHF.